Listed here are 25 T cell receptor beta chains from one sample, sequenced in a study of T cells after yellow fever vaccination. TCRdb reprocessed the 5' RACE reads via MiXCR and lists one record per CDR3 protein. In the table there are hundreds of thousands of distinct CDR3 sequences, around 19% of which are singletons. The sequenced sample was PBMCs, obtained before the yellow fever booster vaccination. Every receptor here comes from a man aged 18 to 30 who received the YFV17D yellow fever vaccine.

At least ten counts were recorded for this clonotype. This rearrangement joins TRBV7-2 to TRBJ1-2; no firm D call. The CDR3 has 13 amino acids. Between the trimmed V and J ends, which lost 7 bases and 7 bases, there was a span of 16 bases. The germline V gene encodes CDR1 SGHTA and CDR2 FQGNSA. CDR3 amino acids: CASTPPGERGYTF. The CDR3 DNA is TGTGCCAGCACCCCGCCGGGAGAGCGTGGCTACACCTTC.

The chain is built from TRBV7-9 and TRBJ2-5; D remains ambiguous. V lost 2 bases and J lost 3, with 10 bases in between. Germline V gives CDR1 SEHNR, CDR2 FQNEAQ (reference sequence). The CDR3 consists of 14 residues. Here the CDR3 DNA reads TGTGCCAGCAGCTTAAGGGCGGTGGAAGAGACCCAGTACTTC. Its translation is CASSLRAVEETQYF.

This clonotype occurred a few times. The chain employs TRBV11-2 and TRBJ2-3; no firm D call. CDR1 and CDR2 from the germline V gene are SGHAT and FQNNGV. V lost 0 bases and J 0 bases, leaving 13 bases between the germline ends. The CDR3 covers 17 residues. CDR3 bases: TGTGCCAGCAGCTTAGAGGCCTATTGGACGAGCACAGATACGCAGTATTTT. Translating gives CASSLEAYWTSTDTQYF.

The V and J genes are TRBV19 and TRBJ1-5; 8 nucleotides line up with TRBD1. Germline loops: CDR1 LNHDA, CDR2 SQIVND (reference sequence). The CDR3 extends over 15 amino acids. Germline trimming cut 9 bases from V and 2 bases from J; bases unmatched to any gene: 9. This CDR3 reads CASRPGTGGNQPQHF. The CDR3 DNA reads as TGTGCCAGCCGACCCGGGACAGGAGGCAATCAGCCCCAGCATTTT. The variable domain in full, with the rest retrieved from reference TRBV19 and TRBJ1-5, is DGGITQSPKYLFRKEGQNVTLSCEQNLNHDAMYWYRQDPGQGLRLIYYSQIVNDFQKGDIAEGYSVSREKKESFPLTVTSAQKNPTAFYLCASRPGTGGNQPQHFGDGTRLSIL.

A few counts support this clonotype. The CDR3 spells CASSPSGQDHSPLHF. Written as DNA, the CDR3 is TGTGCCAGCAGCCCCTCCGGACAGGATCACTCACCCCTCCACTTT. The chain uses TRBV7-9 and TRBJ1-6; 7 bases align to TRBD1. After removal of 5 bases from V and 10 bases from J, the junction contained 11 bases not matched to a gene. Germline values: CDR1 SEHNR, CDR2 FQNEAQ (reference sequence). The CDR3 length is 15 residues.

This clonotype appeared a few times. The rearrangement joins TRBV4-2 to TRBJ2-1, with D uncertain. There are 13 residues in the CDR3. The V end was cut by 4 bases, the J end by 9 bases, with 13 bases between. Germline assignment: CDR1 LGHNA and CDR2 YNFKEQ. The CDR3 here is CASSRPRIAEQFF. The CDR3 nucleotides are TGTGCCAGCAGCCGTCCTAGGATTGCTGAGCAGTTCTTC.

This clonotype showed up just a few times. The rearrangement uses TRBV15 and TRBJ2-7; tentatively, D is TRBD2 (5 bases). Trimming removed 3 bases from V and 6 bases from J, with 12 bases in between. Germline CDR1 LNHNV, CDR2 YYDKDF (reference sequence). The CDR3 extends over 13 amino acids. In DNA form, the CDR3 reads TGTGCCACCAGCAGGTCGGTTGGACTCGAGCAGTACGTC. It yields the protein CATSRSVGLEQYV.

The chain has TRBV6-1 and TRBJ2-1; D is tentatively TRBD1 or TRBD2 (5 bases each). CDR3 length: 17 residues. Trimming removed 0 bases from V and 4 bases from J, with 16 bases in between. Germline-derived CDR1 and CDR2 are MNHNS and SASEGT. As DNA, the CDR3 is TGTGCCAGCAGTGAAGCATCTTGGGGGACGGCGTACAATGAGCAGTTCTTC. This encodes CASSEASWGTAYNEQFF.

This CDR3 reads CASSLFYGGGRTDTQYF. As DNA, the CDR3 is TGTGCCAGCAGCTTATTTTACGGCGGGGGTCGCACAGATACGCAGTATTTT. The rearrangement joins TRBV7-2 to TRBJ2-3; 7 bases are shared with TRBD2. The length of the CDR3 is 17 residues. Germline-derived CDR1 and CDR2 are SGHTA and FQGNSA. V was clipped by 2 bases and J by 1 base; unmatched bases: 9.

The chain is built from TRBV7-2 and TRBJ2-7; no reliable D call. Germline CDR1 reads SGHTA; CDR2 reads FQGNSA. CDR3 length: 13 amino acids. Trimming pared 5 bases from V and 0 bases from J, leaving 8 bases between. This CDR3 is CASSPTSSYEQYV. CDR3 in DNA: TGTGCCAGCAGCCCTACCAGCTCCTACGAGCAGTACGTC.

This clonotype has only a few counts. Mismatch with germline at one junction end may stem from a read error. The chain has TRBV7-7 and TRBJ2-3; a possible D gene is TRBD2 (5 bases). The CDR3 sequence is 15 residues long. Germline CDR1 is SSHAT and CDR2 is FNYEAQ (reference sequence). The CDR3 loop is CASSPGLLGTDTQYF. As DNA, the CDR3 is TGTGCTAGCAGCCCTGGACTGCTGGGCACAGATACGCAGTATTTT.

The chain carries TRBV5-6 and TRBJ1-2; no firm D call. CDR1 SGHDT and CDR2 YYEEEE come from the germline V gene. V was clipped by 1 base and J by 6 bases, with 13 bases between them. This CDR3 is 14 amino acids long. This CDR3 is CASSLPSPANGYTF. The DNA for the CDR3 is TGTGCCAGCAGCTTGCCCAGCCCAGCAAATGGCTACACCTTC.

This clonotype was detected many times. The chain combines TRBV4-2 with TRBJ2-7; D is tentatively TRBD1 or TRBD2 (6 bases each). The CDR3 totals 13 residues. V dropped 2 bases and J dropped 5 bases, with 10 bases sitting between them. CDR1 is LGHNA, CDR2 YNFKEQ, per germline. The CDR3 sequence: CASSQPGAHEQYF. The CDR3 nucleotides are TGTGCCAGCAGCCAACCGGGGGCCCACGAGCAGTACTTC.

The sample holds a few counts of this clonotype. The chain carries TRBV7-9 and TRBJ1-4; D call uncertain. Germline-derived CDR1 and CDR2 are SEHNR and FQNEAQ (reference sequence). V lost 5 bases to trimming and J lost 7 bases, with 14 bases between them. The CDR3 totals 14 residues. The CDR3 DNA reads TGTGCCAGCAGCAATGCCTTAGCCCCTGAAAAACTGTTTTTT. This sequence encodes CASSNALAPEKLFF.

The table lists this clonotype with a few counts. The chain links TRBV7-9 to TRBJ2-2, with 9 positions matching TRBD1. Germline values: CDR1 SEHNR, CDR2 FQNEAQ (reference sequence). CDR3 length: 18 amino acids. The V segment lost 1 base and the J segment 4 bases; nucleotides outside the gene matches: 10. Here the CDR3 reads CASSLGGAGQGATGELFF. The CDR3 region has the DNA TGTGCCAGCAGCTTAGGAGGCGCGGGACAGGGTGCCACCGGGGAGCTGTTTTTT.

The V call is TRBV11-2, the J call TRBJ1-3; 7 bases are a match to TRBD1. The V gene end was trimmed by 8 bases and the J gene end by 1 base; junction bases not matched to a gene: 5. Germline V CDR1 and CDR2: SGHAT, FQNNGV. The CDR3 has 14 residues. CDR3 sequence: CASRQGSSGNTIYF. The CDR3 nucleotides are TGTGCCAGCCGACAGGGTTCTTCTGGAAACACCATATATTTT.

This clonotype was picked up a small number of times. The chain couples TRBV18 to TRBJ1-5; D perhaps matches TRBD1 (6 bases). CDR3 size: 14 residues. Trimming shortened V by 4 bases and J by 7 bases, and 14 bases separated the two germline ends. Looked up from germline, CDR1 is KGHSH and CDR2 is LQKENI. The CDR3 here is CASSQRGVEQPQHF. The CDR3 region has the DNA TGTGCCAGCTCACAGAGGGGGGTTGAACAGCCCCAGCATTTT.

This chain uses TRBV6-6 with TRBJ2-7; D not certain. CDR1 is MNHNY and CDR2 is SVGAGI in the germline V gene (reference sequence). Trimming took off 4 bases at V and 2 bases at J, with 12 bases between the two ends. The CDR3 contains 14 residues. CDR3 region: CASSFRILAYEQYF. The DNA for the CDR3 is TGTGCCAGCAGTTTTCGAATCCTCGCCTACGAGCAGTACTTC.

The V and J genes are TRBV24-1 and TRBJ2-3; 10 positions match TRBD1. With V trimmed by 4 bases and J by 5 bases, 5 bases remained unmatched. Germline lookup yields CDR1 KGHDR and CDR2 SFDVKD. CDR3 length: 15 residues. CDR3 region: CATSDRDRGLDTQYF. CDR3 nucleotides: TGTGCCACCAGTGACCGAGACAGGGGGCTAGATACGCAGTATTTT.

In its sample, this clonotype was seen a few times. This chain connects TRBV7-9 to TRBJ2-1; the match to TRBD1 covers 9 bases. The CDR3 length is 15 residues. The V gene end was trimmed by 6 bases and the J gene end by 5 bases; junction bases not matched to a gene: 8. Germline V gene lookup returns CDR1 SEHNR and CDR2 FQNEAQ (reference sequence). The CDR3 DNA reads TGTGCCAGCAGAGAACCCGGGACAGGGAACAATGAGCAGTTCTTC. Encoded protein: CASREPGTGNNEQFF.

The chain carries TRBV4-1 and TRBJ1-1; 9 nucleotides align to TRBD1. Germline V lookup: CDR1 MGHRA, CDR2 YSYEKL. The CDR3 consists of 13 residues. V dropped 0 bases and J dropped 10; count of bases not matched to a gene: 3. As DNA, the CDR3 is TGCGCCAGCAGCCAAGATCTGACAGGGGGAGCTTTCTTT. This translates into CASSQDLTGGAFF.

The chain recombines TRBV15 with TRBJ2-3; 10 nucleotides match TRBD1. This CDR3 is built from 16 residues. V was pared by 3 bases and J by 3 bases, with 6 bases of the junction left unmatched. Germline V lookup: CDR1 LNHNV, CDR2 YYDKDF (reference sequence). CDR3 nucleotide sequence: TGTGCCACCAGCAGCGAATGGACAGGGGGGACAGATACGCAGTATTTT. It is translated as CATSSEWTGGTDTQYF.

This clonotype was seen more than once but under ten times. This rearrangement joins TRBV6-2 or TRBV6-3 to TRBJ2-2, with no clear D. The germline CDR1 and CDR2 sequences are MNHEY and SVGEGT. This CDR3 region has 14 residues. Trimming took off 5 bases at V and 1 base at J, with 8 bases between the two ends. In DNA, the CDR3 is TGTGCCAGCAGTCCCTACAGGAACACCGGGGAGCTGTTTTTT. Translating it yields CASSPYRNTGELFF.

A few counts support this clonotype. In DNA form, the CDR3 reads TGCAGCACCGGACGGGAGAACACTGAAGCTTTCTTT. Protein sequence: CSTGRENTEAFF. The chain couples TRBV29-1 to TRBJ1-1; D call uncertain. In germline, CDR1 is SQVTM, CDR2 ANQGSEA. The germline V and J ends were trimmed by 8 bases and 1 base, with 11 bases remaining between them. The CDR3 loop spans 12 amino acids.

This clonotype appeared a few times. The chain has TRBV6-5 and TRBJ1-2, with D unclear. Trimming removed 5 bases at V and 7 bases at J, with 14 bases between. The CDR3 sequence is 13 residues long. Germline CDR1 reads MNHEY; CDR2 reads SVGAGI. The CDR3 region is CASSTNRQIGYTF. Here the CDR3 DNA reads TGTGCCAGCAGTACGAACCGCCAAATTGGCTACACCTTC.